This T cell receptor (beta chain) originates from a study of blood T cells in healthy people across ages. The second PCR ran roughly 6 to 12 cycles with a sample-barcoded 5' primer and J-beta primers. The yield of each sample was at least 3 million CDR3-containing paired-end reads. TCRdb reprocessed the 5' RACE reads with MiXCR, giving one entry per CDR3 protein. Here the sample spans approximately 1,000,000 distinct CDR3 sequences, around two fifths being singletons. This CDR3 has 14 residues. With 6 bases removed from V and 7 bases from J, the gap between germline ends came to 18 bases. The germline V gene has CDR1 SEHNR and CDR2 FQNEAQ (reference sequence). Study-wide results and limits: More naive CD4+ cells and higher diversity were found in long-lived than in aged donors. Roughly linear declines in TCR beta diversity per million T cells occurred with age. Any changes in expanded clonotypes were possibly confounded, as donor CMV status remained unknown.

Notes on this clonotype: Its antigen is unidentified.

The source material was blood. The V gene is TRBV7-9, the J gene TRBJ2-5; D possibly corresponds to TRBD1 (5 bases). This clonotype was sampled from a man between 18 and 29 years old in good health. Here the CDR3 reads CASRLGPGNGTQYF. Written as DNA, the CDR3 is TGTGCCAGCAGACTGGGCCCAGGGAACGGGACCCAGTACTTC.